This T cell receptor beta chain was documented in a study of neurological immune-mediated disorders (dated by TCRdb to between 2018 and 2021). Regarding the research as a whole: The study compared peripheral blood TCR-beta repertoires of HTLV-I-associated myelopathy (HAM/TSP) patients, multiple sclerosis patients and healthy controls using UMI-based sequencing. Longitudinal samples, technical triplicates and paired sorted CD4+ and CD8+ T-cell subsets, alongside PBMC samples, were included among the approximately 98 TCR-beta libraries. The cohort included 60 to 75 subjects: roughly 14 with HAM/TSP, about 35 with multiple sclerosis, and 20 or so healthy controls.

Broad study findings and their caveats: The highest TCR clonal expansion was observed in HAM/TSP patients, whereas the lowest was observed in MS patients, even when compared with healthy controls. Across subjects, expanded clones never shared an identical CDR3 amino acid sequence, which suggests that the TCR-beta repertoires in every group were private.

V was cut back by 7 bases and J by 4 bases, leaving a gap of 17 bases between them. Counted from cysteine to phenylalanine, this CDR3 has 15 amino acids. Of all the DNA, just the CDR3 is kept, 45 bases in frame from base 1. In this sample, this clonotype turned up many times. Its antigen specificity is not known. Nothing much larger sits one base from this clone, and base qualities are not available. The healthy controls were volunteers from blood banks in Maryland, USA. Unsorted PBMC libraries were generated from 2 million PBMCs stored in RNAlater at -80 °C until RNA extraction. Peripheral blood was subjected to Ficoll-Hypaque density gradient centrifugation to isolate PBMCs, which were then cryopreserved in liquid nitrogen. To synthesize cDNA, template-switch 5'RACE was performed with a primer carrying a 10-nucleotide random unique molecular identifier so that each TCR transcript was tagged. Each sequencing run produced over 180 million TCR-beta sequences covering 15-18 subjects. Total RNA was extracted with the RNeasy kit. TCR-beta VDJ regions were amplified with primers for the TCR constant region and the 5'RACE anchor, using the KAPA Real-time Library Amplification kit. A first PCR added sample indexes and Illumina adaptors, after which a second PCR increased the library yield. After purification with Ampure beads, the TCR product of roughly 650 bp was size-selected on a 2% E-gel SizeSelection system. Before pooling, library quality was checked on a Bioanalyzer, concentration was measured with Qubit, and libraries were quantified with the Kapa Library Quantification kit. Paired-end 2 x 150 bp sequencing of the libraries was performed on an Illumina HiSeq 2500. To increase sequence diversity, roughly 24-31% phiX was spiked into each library pool. The original pipeline was this. The UMI-based MiGEC pipeline processed quality-filtered reads and removed over 80% of raw TCR sequences during error correction. IMGT germline references were used for aligning VDJ genes, and each clonotype was defined as a unique CDR3 amino acid sequence together with its V-J genes. VDJtools evaluated clonal expansion, Shannon diversity and CDR3 relatedness (CalcPairwiseDistances, ClusterSamples); CLCbio workbench built phylogenetic trees. Expanded clones were defined as having at least 8 unique UMIs, based on coefficient-of-variation modelling across technical triplicates. Using fastp trimming at Q25 and MiXCR clonotype assembly, TCRdb reanalyzed the public sequencing data and kept in-frame beta chains. Rows are combined by CDR3 protein, so each entry shows the most common genes and DNA. TCRdb's processing, not the authors', yielded these V and J calls. Across this sample there are over 65,000 distinct CDR3 sequences, with roughly 9.5% seen only once. Jointly, the top ten make up 1.5% to 2% of the sample.

The clonotype originates from a man in his forties or fifties in good health. Sequenced material: PBMCs. This sequence uses TRBV12-3 or TRBV12-4 and TRBJ1-5; TRBD1 is perhaps the D gene, given 5 matching bases. The CDR3 here reads CASTRDQGYNQPQHF. The nucleotide sequence is given as TGTGCCAGCACCCGGGACCAGGGCTATAATCAGCCCCAGCATTTT.